The rows below give T cell receptor beta chains drawn from one sample of a study of T cells after yellow fever vaccination. Using its own MiXCR run on the 5' RACE reads, TCRdb lists one record per CDR3 protein. Among approximately 160,000 distinct CDR3 sequences listed, around 9% were seen once. The material was CD8+ T cells sorted from PBMCs, obtained 45 days after the yellow fever booster vaccination. These receptors all stem from a man between 18 and 29 years old who received the YFV17D yellow fever vaccine. CDR3s include the opening cysteine and the closing phenylalanine or tryptophan. Each record gives: clone size, D gene, CDR3 length, J gene, V gene, CDR3 DNA, CDR3 protein. D genes are given only for firm matches. Clone size is shown for a subset of rows, as once, few, many or a class of expanded clone.

many	TRBD2	16	TRBJ2-2	TRBV6-5	TGTGCCAGCAGCCCTGGACTAGCGGCCAACACCGGGGAGCTGTTTTTT	CASSPGLAANTGELFF
few	.	12	TRBJ2-7	TRBV25-1	TGTGCCAGCAGTGATCCGACCTACGAGCAGTACTTC	CASSDPTYEQYF
few	TRBD1	12	TRBJ1-2	TRBV27	TGTGCCAGCACGACAGGGGCAAATGGCTACACCTTC	CASTTGANGYTF
few	TRBD2	17	TRBJ2-3	TRBV5-1	TGCGCCAGCAGCTTGGCCGGGAGGGGAACTATCACAGATACGCAGTATTTT	CASSLAGRGTITDTQYF
many	.	15	TRBJ2-5	TRBV4-1	TGCGCCAGCAGCCAAGATGGGACATCAGCAGAGACCCAGTACTTC	CASSQDGTSAETQYF
.	.	13	TRBJ1-2	TRBV12-3/TRBV12-4	TGTGCCAGCGGAACAGGAGTTAGCTATGGCTACACCTTC	CASGTGVSYGYTF
.	TRBD1	15	TRBJ1-5	TRBV27	TGTGCCAGCAGCACCGGGACAGGGTTTAATCAGCCCCAGCATTTT	CASSTGTGFNQPQHF
few	.	15	TRBJ2-5	TRBV23-1	TGCGCCAGGCCTCGGACCTCGGCTTCCCAAGAGACCCAGTACTTC	CARPRTSASQETQYF
few	TRBD1	14	TRBJ1-2	TRBV5-1	TGCGCCAGCAGCTTCCGGGACAGAAACTATGGCTACACCTTC	CASSFRDRNYGYTF
.	.	15	TRBJ2-7	TRBV7-2	TGTGCCAGCAGTCAAACCGGGGAAGGACCCTACGAGCAGTACTTC	CASSQTGEGPYEQYF
.	TRBD1	14	TRBJ1-2	TRBV9	TGTGCCAGCAGCGGGACAGGGACTAACTATGGCTACACCTTC	CASSGTGTNYGYTF
many	TRBD1	15	TRBJ2-1	TRBV7-6	TGTGCCAGCAGCTTAGCGCCAGGACAGGGCGGTGAGCAGTTCTTC	CASSLAPGQGGEQFF
.	.	15	TRBJ1-1	TRBV7-4	TGTGCCAGCAGCCCTGGGGGCAGGGGGAACACTGAAGCTTTCTTT	CASSPGGRGNTEAFF
few	.	15	TRBJ2-3	TRBV6-1	TGTGCCAGCAGTGACCCGACAGAAGGCACAGATACGCAGTATTTT	CASSDPTEGTDTQYF
few	TRBD1	15	TRBJ2-7	TRBV27	TGTGCCAGCAGTTTTAGTAGGTCAGGGGGCTACGAGCAGTACTTC	CASSFSRSGGYEQYF
many	.	16	TRBJ2-2	TRBV12-3/TRBV12-4	TGTGCCAGCAGTCCTAGGAGACTCCGGGGCACCGGGGAGCTGTTTTTT	CASSPRRLRGTGELFF
few	.	17	TRBJ1-6	TRBV27	TGTGCCAGCACCTCAACCTCGAGGGGGTCCTATAATTCACCCCTCCACTTT	CASTSTSRGSYNSPLHF
.	.	13	TRBJ1-2	TRBV30	TGTGCCGGACTCTCGGGGCAGGGAGAGGGCTACACCTTC	CAGLSGQGEGYTF
few	.	14	TRBJ2-2	TRBV11-2	TGTGCCAGCAGCTCCGAAAGGGATCGGGGGGAGCTGTTTTTT	CASSSERDRGELFF
.	.	14	TRBJ2-2	TRBV5-4	TGTGCCAGCAGCCCGGACTGGGCTGACGGGGAGCTGTTTTTT	CASSPDWADGELFF
few	.	13	TRBJ1-1	TRBV20-1	TGCAGTGCTAGAGAAAGTGGGAACACTGAAGCTTTCTTT	CSARESGNTEAFF
.	.	15	TRBJ2-5	TRBV12-3/TRBV12-4	TGTGCCAGCAGTCCCGCCGTCGACAGACGAGAGACCCAGTACTTC	CASSPAVDRRETQYF
many	.	14	TRBJ2-5	TRBV2	TGTGCCAGCGCCATCAGCACGGGAGAAGAGACCCAGTACTTC	CASAISTGEETQYF
.	TRBD2	14	TRBJ2-1	TRBV6-2/TRBV6-3	TGTGCCAGCACCGGGACTAGCGGGGTTGATGAGCAGTTCTTC	CASTGTSGVDEQFF
few	.	15	TRBJ2-1	TRBV11-1	TGTGCCAGCCGCTTCCTTGCGGGGAGCTACAATGAGCAGTTCTTC	CASRFLAGSYNEQFF
many	.	13	TRBJ1-2	TRBV29-1	TGCAGCGTTGATCCAGACCGAGACTATGGCTACACCTTC	CSVDPDRDYGYTF
few	.	14	TRBJ2-5	TRBV9	TGTGCCAGCAGCGCTCTGGGCAACCAAGAGACCCAGTACTTC	CASSALGNQETQYF
.	.	15	TRBJ1-2	TRBV14	TGTGCCAGCAGCCAAGATCAGGGGATATTCTATGGCTACACCTTC	CASSQDQGIFYGYTF
many	.	16	TRBJ2-3	TRBV3-1	TGTGCCAGCAGCCCCCCGAAGGCGGGGATCACAGATACGCAGTATTTT	CASSPPKAGITDTQYF
.	.	13	TRBJ1-2	TRBV4-1	TGCGCCAGCAGCTCGGGACTAGACTATGGCTACACCTTC	CASSSGLDYGYTF
.	.	10	TRBJ1-1	TRBV6-1	TGTGCCAGCAATACCCCCGGGGCTTTCTTT	CASNTPGAFF
.	.	14	TRBJ2-3	TRBV23-1	TGCGCCAGCATTACAGGGTCGAGCACAGATACGCAGTATTTT	CASITGSSTDTQYF
few	.	17	TRBJ2-3	TRBV2	TGTGCCAGCAGTGAGGCGGACAGTCAGACCCGCACAGATACGCAGTATTTT	CASSEADSQTRTDTQYF
few	.	10	TRBJ2-3	TRBV20-1	TGCAGTGCTAGTTCAGATACGCAGTATTTT	CSASSDTQYF
.	.	13	TRBJ2-1	TRBV6-5	TGTGCCAGCAGACTCGGGAGTGCCAATGAGCAGTTCTTC	CASRLGSANEQFF
few	.	12	TRBJ2-3	TRBV6-6	TGTGCCGGGAGGGGGGACACAGATACGCAGTATTTT	CAGRGDTDTQYF
few	.	13	TRBJ1-2	TRBV11-2	TGTGCCAGCAGCTCCCCTGCCAGCTATGGCTACACCTTC	CASSSPASYGYTF
few	.	15	TRBJ2-1	TRBV9	TGTGCCAGCAGCGAGGGGTATCGGTCCTACAATGAGCAGTTCTTC	CASSEGYRSYNEQFF
few	.	13	TRBJ2-3	TRBV12-3/TRBV12-4	TGTGCCAGCAGCCCCACAGGGTCAGATACGCAGTATTTT	CASSPTGSDTQYF
many	.	15	TRBJ2-7	TRBV9	TGTGCCAGCAGCGTAGGTTCCGGGCAGGACTACGAGCAGTACTTC	CASSVGSGQDYEQYF
.	.	15	TRBJ1-1	TRBV20-1	TGCAGTGCTAGAGATGATACAGAAGGTGACACTGAAGCTTTCTTT	CSARDDTEGDTEAFF
few	TRBD2	16	TRBJ2-3	TRBV6-5	TGTGCCAGCAGTTCTAGCGGGGGGCCCCCCACAGATACGCAGTATTTT	CASSSSGGPPTDTQYF
many	TRBD2	17	TRBJ2-3	TRBV11-2	TGTGCCAGCAGCTCCCTAACTAGCGGGGGGCCCACAGATACGCAGTATTTT	CASSSLTSGGPTDTQYF
.	.	16	TRBJ2-1	TRBV4-1	TGCGCCAGCAACCAACCCCCGGGGGGCACTCACAATGAGCAGTTCTTC	CASNQPPGGTHNEQFF
many	.	12	TRBJ1-1	TRBV7-9	TGTGCCAGCAGCCATCCTCCGGCTGAAGCTTTCTTT	CASSHPPAEAFF
.	.	13	TRBJ2-7	TRBV4-1	TGCGCCAGCAGCTCAAAAGGTCTTGACGAGCAGTACTTC	CASSSKGLDEQYF
many	.	12	TRBJ1-5	TRBV12-3/TRBV12-4	TGTGCCAGCAGTTTAGCCAATCAGCCCCAGCATTTT	CASSLANQPQHF
few	.	14	TRBJ1-2	TRBV4-1	TGCGCCAGCAGCCAACAGGGTCCCAACTATGGCTACACCTTC	CASSQQGPNYGYTF